These 20 T cell receptor beta chains originate from one sample sequenced in a study of shared clonotypes between healthy human individuals. Clones were sequenced by immunoSEQ multiplex PCR, and TCRdb holds only the in-frame ones, with some missing. Of some 1,900,000 clones listed, approximately 95% are singletons. Selected positively for CCR7 and CD45RO-negative, naive CD8 cells excluded terminally differentiated effector memory CD45RA+ cells. The sequencing sample was made of naive CD8+ T cells sorted from blood. The receptors here all came from a man aged 18 to 30 in good health.

This clone was observed a single time. This rearrangement joins TRBV28 to TRBJ1-1; no reliable D call. In germline, CDR1 is MDHEN, CDR2 SYDVKM. The CDR3 contains 13 residues. The V gene lost 3 bases and the J gene lost 6 bases, with 11 bases spanning the gap. CDR3 sequence: CASSFNEVPEAFF. CDR3 nucleotide sequence: TGTGCCAGCAGTTTTAATGAGGTACCTGAAGCTTTCTTT.

As to this clone: Other nucleotide sequences in the sample specify the same CDR3. This chain links TRBV7-9 with TRBJ1-4; possibly TRBD1 for D (6 bases). V was shortened by 1 base and J by 1 base, with 10 bases between the two germline ends. The CDR3 is made up of 16 amino acids. Germline-derived CDR1 and CDR2 are SEHNR and FQNEAQ (reference sequence). CDR3 bases: TGTGCCAGCAGCTTAGGAGAGGGGGGAACTAATGAAAAACTGTTTTTT. Translated, it gives CASSLGEGGTNEKLFF. The full variable domain, in which reference TRBV7-9 and TRBJ1-4 provide the parts outside the CDR3, is DTGVSQNPRHKITKRGQNVTFRCDPISEHNRLYWYRQTLGQGPEFLTYFQNEAQLEKSRLLSDRFSAERPKGSFSTLEIQRTEQGDSAMYLCASSLGEGGTNEKLFFGSGTQLSVL.

The CDR3 DNA reads as TGTGCCAGCAGCGTAGCGGGGGTTGGGTACACTGAAGCTTTCTTT. Protein product: CASSVAGVGYTEAFF. This chain links TRBV9 with TRBJ1-1, with a weak D call TRBD1 (5 bases). V lost 0 bases and J lost 3, with 12 bases in between. Germline V lookup: CDR1 SGDLS, CDR2 YYNGEE. The CDR3 consists of 15 residues.

The chain links TRBV9 to TRBJ2-1; 7 bases map to TRBD2. CDR1 is SGDLS and CDR2 is YYNGEE in the germline V gene. With 5 bases clipped from V and 8 bases from J, the junction kept 13 bases outside the gene matches. This CDR3 contains 15 residues. This chain's CDR3 is CASRQSAGGSDEQFF. CDR3 DNA: TGTGCCAGCAGACAGTCGGCGGGCGGGAGCGATGAGCAGTTCTTC.

Here the CDR3 DNA reads TGTGCCAGCAGTGAAGTGGGGCCATTAGGTTACGAGCAGTACTTC. Translated, it gives CASSEVGPLGYEQYF. The chain recombines TRBV25-1 with TRBJ2-7; the D gene is possibly TRBD1 (5 bases). V lost 2 bases, J lost 4 bases, and 15 bases lay in between. The CDR3 runs 15 residues. Germline V CDR1 and CDR2: MGHDK, SYGVNS.

The V gene is TRBV27, the J gene TRBJ1-6, with D uncertain. Germline V gene lookup returns CDR1 MNHEY and CDR2 SMNVEV (reference sequence). The V end was cut by 2 bases, the J end by 9 bases, with 8 bases between. This CDR3 is 13 amino acids long. For the CDR3, the DNA is TGTGCCAGCAGTTTAGGTGGTCGTTCACCCCTCCACTTT. Its protein is CASSLGGRSPLHF.

The chain uses TRBV5-1 and TRBJ2-7, with D possibly matching TRBD1 (6 bases). Per germline, CDR1 SGHRS and CDR2 YFSETQ. The CDR3 has 16 amino acids. V was shortened by 3 bases and J by 0 bases, with 16 bases between the two germline ends. The CDR3 DNA reads TGCGCCAGCAGCTGGCAGGGGCTGCCGAGCTCCTACGAGCAGTACTTC. It codes for CASSWQGLPSSYEQYF.

The sample holds one count of this clone. The V call is TRBV9, the J call TRBJ2-3; weak D call: TRBD2 (6 bases). The CDR3 length is 15 residues. Trimming stripped 4 bases from V and 0 bases from J, with 12 bases between. The germline gives CDR1 SGDLS, CDR2 YYNGEE. The CDR3 reads CASSIEGTSTDTQYF. As DNA, the CDR3 is TGTGCCAGCAGCATCGAGGGGACTAGCACAGATACGCAGTATTTT.

This chain links TRBV4-1 with TRBJ2-1, with D unclear. V lost 1 base and J lost 5, with 12 bases in between. This CDR3 contains 15 residues. Per germline, CDR1 MGHRA and CDR2 YSYEKL. The CDR3 region has the DNA TGCGCCAGCAGCCAAGTAGCCCTAACAAACAATGAGCAGTTCTTC. Encoded protein: CASSQVALTNNEQFF.

The chain joins TRBV7-6 to TRBJ2-2; D is unclear. Germline V CDR1 and CDR2: SGHVS, FNYEAQ. Trimming cost V 0 bases and J 1 base, with 3 bases left between them. The CDR3 consists of 14 residues. The CDR3 loop reads CASSLAKNTGELFF. Written as DNA, the CDR3 is TGTGCCAGCAGCTTAGCTAAGAACACCGGGGAGCTGTTTTTT.

On this clone itself: The sample holds other DNA sequences that translate to the same CDR3. This sequence joins TRBV2 and TRBJ2-2; D may be TRBD2 (6 bases). CDR3 size: 14 residues. Trimming took 0 bases from V and 5 from J, leaving 7 bases between them. The germline gives CDR1 SNHLY, CDR2 FYNNEI. In DNA form, the CDR3 reads TGTGCCAGCAGTGAAGCGGGAGGTACCGGGGAGCTGTTTTTT. Translated, it gives CASSEAGGTGELFF.

The genes are TRBV5-6 and TRBJ1-2; TRBD1 matches at 9 bases. This CDR3 has 15 amino acids. The germline V gene encodes CDR1 SGHDT and CDR2 YYEEEE. V lost 3 bases to trimming and J lost 2 bases; unmatched junction nucleotides: 5. In DNA form, the CDR3 reads TGTGCCAGCAGCTCCTGGACAGGGGCGAACTATGGCTACACCTTC. This codes for CASSSWTGANYGYTF. The variable domain in full, with the rest retrieved from reference TRBV5-6 and TRBJ1-2, is DAGVTQSPTHLIKTRGQQVTLRCSPKSGHDTVSWYQQALGQGPQFIFQYYEEEERQRGNFPDRFSGHQFPNYSSELNVNALLLGDSALYLCASSSWTGANYGYTFGSGTRLTVV.

The chain has TRBV7-9 and TRBJ2-7; D remains unclear. Germline V gene sequence: CDR1 SEHNR, CDR2 FQNEAQ (reference sequence). CDR3 length equals 12 residues. V dropped 6 bases and J dropped 5 bases, with 11 bases sitting between them. The CDR3 region has the DNA TGTGCCAGCAGTTTTCTAGACGACGAGCAGTACTTC. Its translation is CASSFLDDEQYF.

As regards this clone: Within the sample, other DNA sequences also encode this same CDR3. The rearrangement uses TRBV28 and TRBJ2-2; D remains unclear. V was shortened by 3 bases and J by 3 bases, with 8 bases between the two germline ends. Germline V gene data show CDR1 as MDHEN and CDR2 as SYDVKM. The CDR3 extends over 14 amino acids. For the CDR3, the DNA is TGTGCCAGCAGTTTGCAAGGGCACACCGGGGAGCTGTTTTTT. Translation gives CASSLQGHTGELFF.

The count of this clone is one. The V call is TRBV4-3, the J call TRBJ2-1; 10 nucleotides line up with TRBD2. CDR1 LGHNA and CDR2 YSLEER come from the germline V gene. The CDR3 runs to 17 residues. After removal of 0 bases from V and 2 bases from J, the junction contained 4 bases not matched to a gene. Here the CDR3 DNA reads TGCGCCAGCAGCCAAGATCCTAGCGGGAGTCCCTACAATGAGCAGTTCTTC. Its protein product is CASSQDPSGSPYNEQFF.

The sample holds one count of this clone. The rearrangement links TRBV6-1 to TRBJ2-7; D gene uncertain. CDR3 length: 14 amino acids. Germline V gives CDR1 MNHNS, CDR2 SASEGT. Trimming stripped 0 bases from V and 2 bases from J, with 8 bases between. CDR3 in amino acids: CASSEAQVTYEQYF. The CDR3 DNA follows: TGTGCCAGCAGTGAAGCTCAGGTAACCTACGAGCAGTACTTC.

The chain joins TRBV19 to TRBJ2-7, with a weak D call TRBD2 (6 bases). Looked up from germline, CDR1 is LNHDA and CDR2 is SQIVND (reference sequence). This CDR3 is built from 13 residues. The V gene lost 6 bases and the J gene lost 4 bases, with 13 bases spanning the gap. CDR3 bases: TGTGCCAGTAGCACGGGACTGATTTACGAGCAGTACTTC. It codes for CASSTGLIYEQYF.

This chain links TRBV6-5 with TRBJ2-5; 9 bases are shared with TRBD2. The CDR3 length is 15 residues. Germline trimming cut 2 bases from V and 5 bases from J; bases unmatched to any gene: 6. In germline, CDR1 is MNHEY, CDR2 SVGAGI. The CDR3 DNA reads TGTGCCAGCAGTTACGTGATAGCGGGGGCGGAGACCCAGTACTTC. Its translation: CASSYVIAGAETQYF.

The J gene is TRBJ2-2, the V gene TRBV2; the D call may be TRBD1 or TRBD2 (5 bases each). The CDR3 runs to 14 residues. Looked up from germline, CDR1 is SNHLY and CDR2 is FYNNEI. Trimming removed 4 bases from V and 2 bases from J, with 8 bases in between. The chain's CDR3 is CASSVGTNTGELFF. CDR3 DNA: TGTGCCAGCAGTGTAGGGACCAACACCGGGGAGCTGTTTTTT. Looking up the rest from reference TRBV2 and TRBJ2-2 gives the full variable domain: EPEVTQTPSHQVTQMGQEVILRCVPISNHLYFYWYRQILGQKVEFLVSFYNNEISEKSEIFDDQFSVERPDGSNFTLKIRSTKLEDSAMYFCASSVGTNTGELFFGEGSRLTVL.

CDR3 sequence: CASSLGHSNTGELFF. The CDR3 DNA sequence: TGTGCCAGCAGCTTGGGACACTCGAACACCGGGGAGCTGTTTTTT. This chain joins TRBV5-6 and TRBJ2-2; D ambiguous. Germline V gives CDR1 SGHDT, CDR2 YYEEEE. The CDR3 spans 15 residues. V was trimmed by 0 bases and J by 0 bases, leaving 6 bases between them.